This TCR beta chain was profiled in a study of shared clonotypes between healthy human individuals. Germline V CDR1 and CDR2: SGHNT, YYREEE (reference sequence). Trimming removed 4 bases from V and 5 bases from J, with 10 bases in between. This CDR3 contains 12 residues. Using around 200 ng DNA, around 30,000 T cell genomes, the sorted-subset replicate PCRs were run. Sequencing used immunoSEQ multiplex PCR; TCRdb keeps in-frame clones, though not all of them. The sample yields fewer than 1.4 million clones, about 84% seen once. Into CD45RA+ naive and CD45RA-negative memory subsets, the CD4+ cells were split.

Material for sequencing was memory CD4+ T cells from PBMCs. Subset denoted: CD45RA-negative fraction. The sequence was collected from a man aged 18 to 29 in good health. Some clones in this sample may be carry-over from other donors' samples. The rearrangement links TRBV5-4 to TRBJ2-7; TRBD1 might be the D (5 bases). CDR3 bases: TGTGCCAGCAGCCCCGTAGGGGACGAGCAGTACTTC. Its protein is CASSPVGDEQYF.